This is a list of T cell receptor beta chains from one sample in a study of PD-1 blockade in classical Hodgkin lymphoma. TCRdb's table, derived via immunoSEQ multiplex PCR, lists solely in-frame clones and lacks some. The sample lists approximately 37,000 clones, 78% occurring once. The source was peripheral blood mononuclear cells (PBMCs), collected at baseline. These receptors were collected from a human donor with classical Hodgkin lymphoma. CDR3s include the opening cysteine and the closing phenylalanine or tryptophan. D genes are given only for firm matches. Size is stated for part of the rows, as once, few or many counts, or as a class when the clone is expanded.

.	TRBV7-9	TRBJ2-1	.	TGTGCCAGCAGCTTAGAAACAGCATGGCAGTTCTTC	CASSLETAWQFF
.	TRBV6-5	TRBJ1-2	.	TGTGCCAGCAGTTACTCGAAACGGTTCTATGGCTACACCTTC	CASSYSKRFYGYTF
.	TRBV2	TRBJ2-2	.	TGTGCCAGCAGTGCGGAACGGGACGGGGAGCTGTTTTTT	CASSAERDGELFF
few	TRBV19	TRBJ2-7	TRBD1	TGTGCCAGTAGTGGGGACAGGGAGTACGAGCAGTACTTC	CASSGDREYEQYF
.	TRBV4-2	TRBJ1-2	.	TGTGCCAGCAGCTCGTCATTGGGGGCGAATGGCTACACCTTC	CASSSSLGANGYTF
.	TRBV5-5	TRBJ1-2	TRBD1	TGTGCCAGCAGCATAGGACAGGGCCTAAACCCGATTTTCTATGGCTACACCTTC	CASSIGQGLNPIFYGYTF
.	TRBV5-6	TRBJ1-4	.	TGTGCCAGCAGCTGGGGGAACCCCGGGGAAAAACTGTTTTTT	CASSWGNPGEKLFF
.	TRBV7-2	TRBJ1-4	TRBD1	TGTGCCAGCAGCACTCGACAGGGGCGAGAAAAACTGTTTTTT	CASSTRQGREKLFF
.	TRBV9	TRBJ2-3	.	TGTGCCAGCAGCCCCCCGACGGGGACGGGCACAGATACGCAGTATTTT	CASSPPTGTGTDTQYF
few	TRBV5-4	TRBJ1-3	TRBD1	TGTGCCAGCGGGACAGGGAATAAAGGAAACACCATATATTTT	CASGTGNKGNTIYF
few	TRBV6-5	TRBJ2-2	TRBD1	TGTGCCAGCAGAAATTTAGGGGGCCGGTCCGGGGAGCTGTTTTTT	CASRNLGGRSGELFF
.	TRBV7-2	TRBJ1-1	.	TGTGCCAGCAGCTTAATCCAGATGAACACTGAAGCTTTCTTT	CASSLIQMNTEAFF
few	TRBV6-5	TRBJ2-1	TRBD2	TGTGCCACCCTAGCGGGGCCTTCCTACAATGAGCAGTTCTTC	CATLAGPSYNEQFF
.	TRBV9	TRBJ1-4	TRBD1	TGTGCCAGCAGCAGTGACAGGGCCGAAGAAGGAAAACTGTTTTTT	CASSSDRAEEGKLFF
once	TRBV9	TRBJ2-5	.	TGTGCCAGCAGCGTAGGGAGCGGAGAGACCCAGTACTTC	CASSVGSGETQYF
.	TRBV6-1	TRBJ1-4	TRBD1	TGTGCCAGCAGGGAACAGGGGTATGCAACTAATGAAAAACTGTTTTTT	CASREQGYATNEKLFF
.	TRBV6-6	TRBJ1-3	TRBD1	TGTGCCAGCCGGGACAGGGGGTGGAAACAGGGAAACACCATATATTTT	CASRDRGWKQGNTIYF
once	TRBV9	TRBJ2-5	TRBD2	TGTGCCAGCAGCGTGGCGGGGGAAGAGACCCAGTACTTC	CASSVAGEETQYF
.	TRBV2	TRBJ2-5	.	TGTGCCAGCAGTGAAAACCAAGAGACCCAGTACTTC	CASSENQETQYF
.	TRBV2	TRBJ1-2	.	TGTGCCAGCAGTGATGGCTTCGGTCGGGGCTACACCTTC	CASSDGFGRGYTF
once	TRBV5-1	TRBJ2-7	TRBD1	TGCGCCAGCAGCTTGGCCGGGGGACAGGGGGCCGAGCAGTACTTC	CASSLAGGQGAEQYF
.	TRBV5-4	TRBJ1-1	.	TGTGCCAGCAGCTTGAGGGGGGACACTGAAGCTTTCTTT	CASSLRGDTEAFF
.	TRBV5-6	TRBJ2-3	.	TGTGCCAGCAGCTTTACGGTAACTAGCACAGATACGCAGTATTTT	CASSFTVTSTDTQYF
.	TRBV5-1	TRBJ2-3	.	TGCGCCAGCAGCTCAGGGACCGAGTCAGATACGCAGTATTTT	CASSSGTESDTQYF